This passage covers 14 T cell receptor beta chains from one sample sequenced in a study of T cell responses to AZD1222 COVID-19 vaccine. Profiled with immunoSEQ multiplex PCR; TCRdb holds only in-frame clones, not every one. In the table there are fewer than 70,000 clones, 75% to 85% of which are singletons. The material sequenced was peripheral blood, taken 28 days after the second AZD1222 dose. These receptor sequences come from an adult who received the AZD1222 COVID-19 vaccine.

The chain joins TRBV12-3 or TRBV12-4 to TRBJ1-2, with D possibly matching TRBD1 (5 bases). The CDR3 runs 13 residues. V dropped 2 bases and J dropped 2 bases, with 6 bases sitting between them. CDR3 sequence reads: CASSLRGNYGYTF. The CDR3 coding sequence is TGTGCCAGCAGTTTACGGGGGAACTATGGCTACACCTTC.

The V call is TRBV21-1, the J call TRBJ1-1; the table's D gene call, TRBD1, was not cross checked with the DNA. TRBV21-1 is a pseudogene. The CDR3 spans 14 residues. CDR3 nucleotide sequence: TGTGCCAGCACCATGGGCAGGGGATTAGCTGAAGCTTTCTTT. The encoded protein is CASTMGRGLAEAFF.

V gene TRBV11-2 combines with J gene TRBJ1-6; D remains ambiguous. The V and J ends lost 6 bases and 6 bases respectively, with 15 bases between them. Germline loops: CDR1 SGHAT, CDR2 FQNNGV. This CDR3 spans 15 amino acids. In DNA, the CDR3 is TGTGCCAGCAGGCACCCGGCCGGGTTTAATTCACCCCTCCACTTT. It yields the protein CASRHPAGFNSPLHF. The variable domain in full, completed from reference TRBV11-2 and TRBJ1-6, reads EAGVAQSPRYKIIEKRQSVAFWCNPISGHATLYWYQQILGQGPKLLIQFQNNGVVDDSQLPKDRFSAERLKGVDSTLKIQPAKLEDSAVYLCASRHPAGFNSPLHFGNGTRLTVT.

CDR3 sequence: CASSLKGRNYGYTF. CDR3 nucleotides: TGTGCCAGCAGCTTGAAGGGCAGAAACTATGGCTACACCTTC. The rearrangement links TRBV5-6 to TRBJ1-2, with D unresolved. The CDR3 is 14 amino acids. Germline values: CDR1 SGHDT, CDR2 YYEEEE. V shed 1 base and J shed 2 bases, with 9 bases lying between them. The full variable domain, in which reference TRBV5-6 and TRBJ1-2 provide the parts outside the CDR3, is DAGVTQSPTHLIKTRGQQVTLRCSPKSGHDTVSWYQQALGQGPQFIFQYYEEEERQRGNFPDRFSGHQFPNYSSELNVNALLLGDSALYLCASSLKGRNYGYTFGSGTRLTVV.

This sequence joins TRBV9 and TRBJ2-2; 9 nucleotides align to TRBD2. Trimming removed 0 bases from V and 8 bases from J; junction bases left unmatched: 5. The CDR3 covers 15 residues. Germline-derived CDR1 and CDR2 are SGDLS and YYNGEE. The CDR3 protein is CASSVEASGIGELFF. DNA for the CDR3: TGTGCCAGCAGCGTAGAGGCTAGCGGGATAGGGGAGCTGTTTTTT.

For the CDR3, the DNA is TGTGCCAGTAGTACGTCAGGGGCAACTGAAGCTTTCTTT. It specifies CASSTSGATEAFF. The chain combines TRBV19 with TRBJ1-1; a weak D match, TRBD1 (6 bases). CDR1 is LNHDA, CDR2 SQIVND, per germline (reference sequence). The CDR3 loop spans 13 amino acids. V lost 4 bases, J lost 5 bases, and 11 bases lay in between.

The chain recombines TRBV4-2 with TRBJ2-3, with TRBD2 matching 10 bases. V shed 2 bases, J shed 3 bases, and the junction held 5 bases outside the gene matches. This CDR3 comprises 16 residues. CDR1 is LGHNA and CDR2 is YNFKEQ in the germline V gene. The DNA for the CDR3 is TGTGCCAGCAGCCAAACAGGACTAGCGGTTACAGATACGCAGTATTTT. Amino acids: CASSQTGLAVTDTQYF.

This clone was observed a handful of times. The rearrangement links TRBV7-8 to TRBJ1-4; possibly TRBD1 for D (6 bases). V lost 2 bases, J lost 4 bases, and 20 bases lay in between. CDR3 size: 18 residues. CDR1 is SGHVS and CDR2 is FQNEAQ in the germline V gene. As DNA, the CDR3 is TGTGCCAGCAGCTTACGGGCCGCGCAGGGGTTTGTTAATGAAAAACTGTTTTTT. It is translated as CASSLRAAQGFVNEKLFF.

The chain links TRBV5-4 to TRBJ2-5, with D possibly TRBD2 on 6 matching bases. Trimming shortened V by 4 bases and J by 2 bases, and 9 bases separated the two germline ends. This CDR3 is built from 13 residues. Germline CDR1 reads SGHNT; CDR2 reads YYREEE (reference sequence). The CDR3 bases are TGTGCCAGCAGCAAAGGGACTCAAGAGACCCAGTACTTC. It specifies CASSKGTQETQYF.

The chain uses TRBV6-2 or TRBV6-3 and TRBJ2-1; D ambiguous. Germline V lookup: CDR1 MNHEY, CDR2 SVGEGT. This CDR3 is built from 13 residues. The ends were cut back, 6 bases at V and 5 bases at J, with 11 bases in the middle. The CDR3: CASSPVINNEQFF. Here the CDR3 DNA reads TGTGCCAGCAGCCCCGTGATTAACAATGAGCAGTTCTTC.

The chain has TRBV2 and TRBJ2-5; unclear D gene. Trimming shortened V by 7 bases and J by 5 bases, and 2 bases separated the two germline ends. The germline V gene encodes CDR1 SNHLY and CDR2 FYNNEI. The CDR3 contains 9 residues. Here the CDR3 reads CASMETQYF. The CDR3 DNA sequence: TGTGCCAGCATGGAGACCCAGTACTTC.

This clone was picked up a small number of times. V and J are TRBV7-2 and TRBJ2-1; tentatively, D is TRBD2 (5 bases). CDR1 is SGHTA, CDR2 FQGNSA, per germline. The CDR3 has 15 residues. The V end lost 5 bases, the J end lost 4 bases, and 15 bases lay between the germline ends. CDR3 DNA sequence: TGTGCCAGCAGCCCTCCCCCCGGGGTGTACAATGAGCAGTTCTTC. Its protein product is CASSPPPGVYNEQFF. The whole variable domain, filled in from reference TRBV7-2 and TRBJ2-1, reads GAGVSQSPSNKVTEKGKDVELRCDPISGHTALYWYRQSLGQGLEFLIYFQGNSAPDKSGLPSDRFSAERTGGSVSTLTIQRTQQEDSAVYLCASSPPPGVYNEQFFGPGTRLTVL.

V usage is TRBV9 and J usage is TRBJ2-1, with 9 bases aligning to TRBD2. This CDR3 comprises 16 residues. Germline loops: CDR1 SGDLS, CDR2 YYNGEE. V lost 1 base to trimming and J lost 4 bases; unmatched junction nucleotides: 6. CDR3 region: CASSVNGGGAYNEQFF. The CDR3, as DNA: TGTGCCAGCAGCGTAAATGGCGGGGGGGCGTACAATGAGCAGTTCTTC.

The chain combines TRBV29-1 with TRBJ1-4, with D unclear. The CDR3 spans 11 residues. The germline gives CDR1 SQVTM, CDR2 ANQGSEA. The CDR3 protein is CGGITNEKLFF. In nucleotides, the CDR3 is TGCGGTGGGATCACTAATGAAAAACTGTTTTTT.